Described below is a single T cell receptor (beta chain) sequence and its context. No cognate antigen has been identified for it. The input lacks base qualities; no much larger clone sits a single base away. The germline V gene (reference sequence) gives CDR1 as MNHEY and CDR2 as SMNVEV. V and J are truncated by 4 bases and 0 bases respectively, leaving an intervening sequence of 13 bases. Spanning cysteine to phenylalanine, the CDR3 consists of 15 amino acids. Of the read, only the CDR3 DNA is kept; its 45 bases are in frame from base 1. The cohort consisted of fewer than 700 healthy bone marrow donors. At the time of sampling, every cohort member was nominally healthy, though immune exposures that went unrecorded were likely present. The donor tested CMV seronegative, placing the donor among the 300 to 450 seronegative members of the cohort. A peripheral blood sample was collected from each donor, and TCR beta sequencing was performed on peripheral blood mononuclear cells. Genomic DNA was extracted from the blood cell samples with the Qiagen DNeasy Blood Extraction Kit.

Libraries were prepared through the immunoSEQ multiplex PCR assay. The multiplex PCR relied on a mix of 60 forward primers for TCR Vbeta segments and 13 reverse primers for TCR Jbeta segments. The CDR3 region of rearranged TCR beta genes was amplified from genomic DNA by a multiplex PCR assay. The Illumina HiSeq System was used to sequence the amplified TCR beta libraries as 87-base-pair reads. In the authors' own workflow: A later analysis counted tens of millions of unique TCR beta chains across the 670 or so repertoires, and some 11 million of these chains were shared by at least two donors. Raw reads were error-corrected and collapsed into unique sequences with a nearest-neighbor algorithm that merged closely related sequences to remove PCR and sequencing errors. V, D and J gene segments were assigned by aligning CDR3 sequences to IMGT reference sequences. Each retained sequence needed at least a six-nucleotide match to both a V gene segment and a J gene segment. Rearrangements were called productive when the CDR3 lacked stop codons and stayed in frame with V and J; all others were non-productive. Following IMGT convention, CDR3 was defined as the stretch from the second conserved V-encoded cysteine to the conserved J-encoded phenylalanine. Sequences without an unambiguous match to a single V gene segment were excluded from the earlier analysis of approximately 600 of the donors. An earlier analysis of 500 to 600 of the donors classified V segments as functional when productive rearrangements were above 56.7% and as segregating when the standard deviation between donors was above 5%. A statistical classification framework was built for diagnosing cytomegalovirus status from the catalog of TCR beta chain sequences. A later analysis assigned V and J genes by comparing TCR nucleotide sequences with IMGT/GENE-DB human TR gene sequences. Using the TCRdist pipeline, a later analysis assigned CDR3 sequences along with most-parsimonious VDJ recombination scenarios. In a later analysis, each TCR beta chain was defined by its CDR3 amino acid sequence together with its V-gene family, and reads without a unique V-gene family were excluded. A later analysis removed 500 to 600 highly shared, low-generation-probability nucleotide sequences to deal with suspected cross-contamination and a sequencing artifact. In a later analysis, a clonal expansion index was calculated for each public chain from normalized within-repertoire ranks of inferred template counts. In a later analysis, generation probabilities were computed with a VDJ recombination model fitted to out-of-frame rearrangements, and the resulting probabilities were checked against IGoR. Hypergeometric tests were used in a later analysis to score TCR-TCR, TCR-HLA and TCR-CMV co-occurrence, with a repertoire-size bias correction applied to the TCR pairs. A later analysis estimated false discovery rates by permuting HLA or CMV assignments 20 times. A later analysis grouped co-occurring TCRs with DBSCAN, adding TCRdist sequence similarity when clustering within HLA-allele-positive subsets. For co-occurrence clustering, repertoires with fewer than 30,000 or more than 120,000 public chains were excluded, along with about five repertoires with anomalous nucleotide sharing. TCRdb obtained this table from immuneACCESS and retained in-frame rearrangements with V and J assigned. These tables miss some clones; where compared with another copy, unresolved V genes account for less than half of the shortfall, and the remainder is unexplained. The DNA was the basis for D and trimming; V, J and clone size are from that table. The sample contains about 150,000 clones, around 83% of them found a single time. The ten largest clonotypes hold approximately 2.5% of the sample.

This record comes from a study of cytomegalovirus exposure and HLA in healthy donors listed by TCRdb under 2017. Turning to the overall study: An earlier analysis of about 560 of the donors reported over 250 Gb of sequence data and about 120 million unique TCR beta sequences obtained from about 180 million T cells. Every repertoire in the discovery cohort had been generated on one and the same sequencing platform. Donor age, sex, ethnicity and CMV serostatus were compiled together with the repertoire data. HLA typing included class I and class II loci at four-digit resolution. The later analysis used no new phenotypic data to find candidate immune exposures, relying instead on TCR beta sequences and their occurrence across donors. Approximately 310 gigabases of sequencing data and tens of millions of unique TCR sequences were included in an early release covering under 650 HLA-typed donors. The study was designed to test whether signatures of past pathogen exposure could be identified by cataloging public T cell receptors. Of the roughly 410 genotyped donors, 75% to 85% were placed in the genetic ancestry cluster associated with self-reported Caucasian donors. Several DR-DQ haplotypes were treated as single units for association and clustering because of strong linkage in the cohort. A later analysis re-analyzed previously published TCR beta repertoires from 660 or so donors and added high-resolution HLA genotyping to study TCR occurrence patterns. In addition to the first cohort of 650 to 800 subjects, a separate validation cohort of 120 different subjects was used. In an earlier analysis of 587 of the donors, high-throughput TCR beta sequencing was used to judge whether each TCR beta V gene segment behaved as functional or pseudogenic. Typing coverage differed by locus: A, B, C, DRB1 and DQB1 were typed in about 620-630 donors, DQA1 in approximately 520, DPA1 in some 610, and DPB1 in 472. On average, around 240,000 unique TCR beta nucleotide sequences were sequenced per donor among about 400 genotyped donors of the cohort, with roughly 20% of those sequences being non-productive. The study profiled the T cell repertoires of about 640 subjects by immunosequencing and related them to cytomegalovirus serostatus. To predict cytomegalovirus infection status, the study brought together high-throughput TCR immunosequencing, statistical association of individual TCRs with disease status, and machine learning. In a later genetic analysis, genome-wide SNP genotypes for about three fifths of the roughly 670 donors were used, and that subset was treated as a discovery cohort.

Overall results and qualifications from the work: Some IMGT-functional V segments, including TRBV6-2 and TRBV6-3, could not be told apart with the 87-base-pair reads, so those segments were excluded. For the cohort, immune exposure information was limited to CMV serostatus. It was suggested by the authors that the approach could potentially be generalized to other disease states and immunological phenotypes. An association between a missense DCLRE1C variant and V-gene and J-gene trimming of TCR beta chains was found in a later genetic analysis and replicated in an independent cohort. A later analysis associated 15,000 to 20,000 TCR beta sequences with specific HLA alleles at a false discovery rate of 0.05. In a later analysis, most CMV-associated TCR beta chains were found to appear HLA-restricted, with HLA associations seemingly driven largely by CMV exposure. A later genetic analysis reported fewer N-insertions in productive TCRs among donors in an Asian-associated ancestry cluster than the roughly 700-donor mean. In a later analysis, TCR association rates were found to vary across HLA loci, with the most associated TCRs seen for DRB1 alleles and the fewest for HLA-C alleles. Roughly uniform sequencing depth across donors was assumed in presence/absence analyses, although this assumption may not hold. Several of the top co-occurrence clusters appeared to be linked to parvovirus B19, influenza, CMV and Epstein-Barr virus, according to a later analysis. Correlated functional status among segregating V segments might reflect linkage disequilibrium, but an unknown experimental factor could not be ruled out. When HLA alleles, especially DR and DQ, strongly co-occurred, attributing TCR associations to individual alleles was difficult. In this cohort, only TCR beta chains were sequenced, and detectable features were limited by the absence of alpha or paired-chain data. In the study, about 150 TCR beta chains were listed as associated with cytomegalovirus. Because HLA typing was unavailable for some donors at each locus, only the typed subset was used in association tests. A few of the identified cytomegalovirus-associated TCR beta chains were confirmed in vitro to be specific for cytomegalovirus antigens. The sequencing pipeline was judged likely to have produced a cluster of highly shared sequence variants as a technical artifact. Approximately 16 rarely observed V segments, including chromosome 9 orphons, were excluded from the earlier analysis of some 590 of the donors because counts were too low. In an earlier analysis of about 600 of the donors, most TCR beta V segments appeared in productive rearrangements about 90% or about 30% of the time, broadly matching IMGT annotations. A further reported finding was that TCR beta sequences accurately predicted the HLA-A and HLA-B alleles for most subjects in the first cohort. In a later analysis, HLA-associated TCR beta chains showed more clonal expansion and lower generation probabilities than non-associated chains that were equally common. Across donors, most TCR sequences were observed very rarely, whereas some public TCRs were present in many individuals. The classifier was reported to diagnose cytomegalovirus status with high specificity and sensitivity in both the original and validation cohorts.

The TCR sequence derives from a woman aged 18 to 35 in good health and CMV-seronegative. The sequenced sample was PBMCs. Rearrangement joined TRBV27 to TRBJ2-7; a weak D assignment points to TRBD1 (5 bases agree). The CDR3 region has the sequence CASSSSETASYEQYF. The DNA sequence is TGTGCCAGCAGTTCCTCCGAGACAGCCTCCTACGAGCAGTACTTC.